This T cell receptor beta chain was obtained from a study of shared clonotypes between healthy human individuals (dated by TCRdb to 2018 to 2020). For the study in its entirety: The cohort included a few men and two women between 18 and 49 years of age. Blood TCR repertoires of five healthy adults were deeply sequenced to estimate repertoire size and the extent of clonotype sharing between individuals. For each donor, CD4 naive and CD4 memory were each run on three plates, CD8 naive on two plates, and CD8 memory on one plate. To increase sequencing depth and limit assay-specific biases, different laboratories used diverse techniques to prepare libraries and sequence TCR repertoires. Between about 0.85 and 9.5 billion PBMCs per donor were obtained by leukapheresis. Beyond this particular receptor, the publication reports: Because the study included only a small number of donors, the genetic and exposure-history diversity represented was limited. Compared with non-shared clonotypes, the clonotypes found in all four sorted-subset donors had higher generation probabilities. Pairwise subsampling led to the expectation that sequencing depth would affect the degree of clonotype sharing among donors. Rarefaction of sorted-subset datasets indicated incomplete sequencing despite the large sequencing depth. Naive subsets generally had larger estimated clonotype richness than memory subsets. Sharing across a few donors was observed for approximately 5% of naive CD4, around 3.5% of naive CD8, roughly 2.3% of memory CD4, and roughly 0.4% of memory CD8 clonotypes. Sampling was restricted to blood, and TCR repertoires in tissue are likely to differ from TCR repertoires in blood.

TCR CDR3 regions were amplified from genomic DNA by multiplex PCR using the deep immunoSEQ assay. Genomic DNA extracted from each cell subset was distributed evenly over all wells of several immunoSEQ 96-well plates, and each plate served as one replicate. Each replicate PCR for sorted subsets received around 0.2 ug genomic DNA, equal to tens of thousands of T cell genomes. The purified libraries were quantified using a Qubit 3.0 fluorometer, sized with a Bioanalyzer 2100, and then quantified again using the KAPA Library Quantification kit. Every immunoSEQ 96-well plate was sequenced on a dedicated single-read 150-cycle Illumina NextSeq 550 flow cell. The study's own analysis went as follows. Because the immunoSEQ output included only junctional sequences and no quality scores, the filtering could not be the same as the filtering used for full-length reads. Sequences were annotated with PyIR, a Python wrapper for IgBLAST v1.9, and V/J genes and CDR3 were assigned using IMGT germline references. Any read was removed if the V/J assignment was weak (E-value above 1e-6), the CDR3 was missing, or the read contained stop codons, out-of-frame junctions, or ambiguous translated residues. A V3J clonotype was defined by an identical inferred V gene, J gene, and CDR3 amino acid sequence. Percentage overlap between repertoires was calculated by dividing the number of shared unique clonotypes by the size of the smaller repertoire. Repertoire richness was assessed with RTK rarefaction, the Chao1 estimator, and Recon v2.1 estimates of unobserved clonotypes. For all TCRbeta clonotypes obtained by the gDNA method from four donors, generation probabilities were computed with OLGA. As stored in TCRdb, this immuneACCESS dataset retains in-frame rearrangements with V and J assigned. A fraction of the clones does not appear; measured against another copy, unresolved V genes explain less than half of the discrepancy, and the remainder lacks a known reason. Clone size and the V and J calls come from that table; the DNA yielded D and trimming. This sample is represented by some 2,500,000 clones; 90% to 95% of them were singletons. Clones ranked in the top ten supply more than 0.35% of the sample.

Donors were healthy HIV-negative adults with no recently reported acute infections or vaccinations. Every donor was a Caucasian adult residing in Nashville, Tennessee, USA. CD4+ T cells were enriched by magnetic negative selection; naive cells were then positively selected on CD45RA, and the negative fraction formed the memory subset. After blood collection by leukapheresis, PBMCs were isolated using Ficoll-Histopaque density gradient centrifugation and then cryopreserved in the vapor phase of liquid nitrogen. Analytical flow cytometry was used to check the purity and quantity of each magnetically sorted T cell population. Each sorted fraction had its genomic DNA isolated and then quantified by UV absorbance on a Nanodrop 2000c. Comment on this clone: The antigen it recognizes is unknown. Base qualities are missing; no much larger clone stands one base away.

This clonotype was sampled from a young man in good health. Some clones in this sample may be carry-over from other donors' samples. Sequenced input: naive CD4+ T cells from PBMCs. Per the publication, the cell subset or site label means: CD45RA+ positively selected.

In nucleotide form, the sequence is TGTGCCAGCAGCGGGGGACAGACAGATACGCAGTATTTT. Its protein reads: CASSGGQTDTQYF. The chain uses TRBV9 and TRBJ2-3; the junction holds 7 bases that match TRBD1. For CDR1 and CDR2, the germline V gene lists SGDLS and YYNGEE. From V the trimming removes 3 bases and from J it removes 3 bases, while the gene matches leave 1 base of the junction unaccounted for. The CDR3, from cysteine to phenylalanine, totals 13 residues. Just the 39-base CDR3 DNA is kept, in frame starting at base 1.